This TCR beta chain was documented in a study of CD8 T cells in ankylosing spondylitis (dated by TCRdb to 2016 to 2017). Study-wide context: The study profiled T cell receptor beta repertoires in healthy donors and ankylosing spondylitis patients to find disease-linked TCR variants. In total, the full study cohort was made up of about 110 healthy donors and 25 ankylosing spondylitis patients. Peripheral blood was sampled, and synovial fluid was also collected from ankylosing spondylitis patients. Findings and caveats that apply to the study as a whole: The disease-linked clones showed a CD8+ phenotype and occurred at relatively low frequencies in peripheral blood. A TCR beta motif of eight highly homologous amino acid variants appeared characteristic of blood from ankylosing spondylitis patients. Some motif variants had previously been reported in the synovial fluid and blood of reactive arthritis patients, which suggests shared mechanisms of disease initiation. According to the report, matched synovial fluid samples from ankylosing spondylitis patients were significantly enriched for the disease-linked clones.

This clonotype came up a few times. Its antigen is still unknown. Base qualities are not at hand, and no much larger clone is one base apart. From the cysteine up to the phenylalanine, the CDR3 has a length of 16 residues. Only the CDR3 part of the read is kept: 48 bases, read in frame from the first base. The germline V gene (reference sequence) supplies CDR1 LNHNV and CDR2 YYDKDF. V is clipped by 0 bases and J by 1 base, and the sequence between their germline boundaries is 13 bases long. Sequencing took place on an Illumina HiSeq 2500. Quantitative 5'-RACE with molecular barcodes was used to prepare TCR beta libraries. Processing in the source paper ran as follows. Disease-linked TCR variants were identified with a new computational method built on a probabilistic model of VDJ rearrangement. TCRdb trimmed public reads at Q25 via fastp, called clones via MiXCR and kept in-frame beta chains. Records with the same CDR3 protein are collapsed into one entry carrying the most frequent genes and DNA. The V and J calls reflect TCRdb's pipeline rather than the authors' work. The sample contains 200,000 to 250,000 distinct CDR3 sequences, 5.5% to 7.5% of them found a single time. Approximately 15% of the sample is taken by the ten largest.

The receptor was isolated from a male donor with ankylosing spondylitis. Recombination linked TRBV15 to TRBJ2-7, with TRBD2 tentatively as D gene (5 bases match). Sequenced input: blood, either unsorted or a sorted T cell fraction (not recorded which). The CDR3 protein: CATSRDRQDWSYEQYF. The nucleotide sequence reads TGTGCCACCAGCAGAGATAGGCAGGACTGGTCCTACGAGCAGTACTTC. Full variable domain (CDR3 extended with the reference TRBV15 and TRBJ2-7 proteins): DAMVIQNPRYQVTQFGKPVTLSCSQTLNHNVMYWYQQKSSQAPKLLFHYYDKDFNNEADTPDNFQSRRPNTSFCFLDIRSPGLGDTAMYLCATSRDRQDWSYEQYFGPGTRLTVT.